This T cell receptor beta chain was found in a study of Graves' ophthalmopathy and Graves' hyperthyroidism. The ends were cut back, 3 bases at V and 3 bases at J, with 17 bases in the middle. The CDR3 runs 16 residues. Germline-derived CDR1 and CDR2 are LNHDA and SQIVND (reference sequence). This clonotype was seen ten or more times. The TCR beta CDR3 regions underwent amplification from RNA transcripts. Second-round multiplex PCR followed a first-round RT-PCR using HTBI primers. TCRdb reprocessed the multiplex PCR reads with MiXCR, giving one entry per CDR3 protein. The repertoire holds 300,000 to 500,000 distinct CDR3 sequences, 15% to 19% seen once, with roughly 7% in the top ten. In this cohort's terms, stable hyperthyroidism meant no ophthalmopathy by 18 months of follow-up.

This sequence originates from a woman aged 18-35 years with stable Graves' hyperthyroidism. Material for sequencing was peripheral blood. The chain employs TRBV19 and TRBJ1-1; no clear D gene. CDR3 sequence reads: CASSIPFKGRDTEAFF. In DNA, the CDR3 is TGTGCCAGTAGTATTCCCTTCAAAGGCCGCGACACTGAAGCTTTCTTT.